The 13 T cell receptor beta chains presented below share a single source sample, sequenced in a study of cytomegalovirus exposure and HLA in healthy donors. The primer mix had 60 Vbeta and 13 Jbeta primers. Profiling relied on immunoSEQ multiplex PCR, and the TCRdb table lists in-frame clones only, not all of them. The sample has about 190,000 clones; 84% are singletons. Sequenced material: PBMCs. These receptors originate from a woman in her forties or fifties in good health and CMV-seropositive.

Only a few counts were recorded for this clone. The chain carries TRBV27 and TRBJ1-2; the D is unclear. The CDR3 covers 17 residues. Looked up from germline, CDR1 is MNHEY and CDR2 is SMNVEV (reference sequence). The V gene lost 3 bases and the J gene lost 1 base, with 18 bases spanning the gap. In DNA form, the CDR3 reads TGTGCCAGCAGTTTTTTACCACCTGGACGGGGTAACTATGGCTACACCTTC. This sequence encodes CASSFLPPGRGNYGYTF.

The rearrangement uses TRBV12-5 and TRBJ2-1; 9 bases fit TRBD2. Trimming at V came to 6 bases and at J to 2 bases, leaving 8 bases not matched to a gene. Germline V CDR1 and CDR2: LGHNT, FRNRAP. The CDR3 spans 16 residues. CDR3 DNA: TGTGCTAGTGGCCCTAGCGGGGCGGGGACCTACAATGAGCAGTTCTTC. Amino acid sequence: CASGPSGAGTYNEQFF.

This clone was seen once. The rearrangement joins TRBV27 to TRBJ2-3, with 9 bases that match TRBD1. The CDR3 runs 14 residues. In germline, CDR1 is MNHEY, CDR2 SMNVEV (reference sequence). Trimming at V came to 6 bases and at J to 4 bases, leaving 5 bases not matched to a gene. The CDR3 loop is CASRWDRVSDTQYF. DNA of the CDR3: TGTGCCAGCAGGTGGGACAGGGTCTCAGATACGCAGTATTTT.

This chain connects TRBV29-1 to TRBJ2-4; D gene unclear. V lost 6 bases and J lost 8, with 14 bases in between. Germline V gene lookup returns CDR1 SQVTM and CDR2 ANQGSEA. The CDR3 spans 12 residues. CDR3 in amino acids: CSVTSQGDIQYF. The CDR3 DNA follows: TGCAGCGTCACGAGCCAAGGAGACATTCAGTACTTC.

The DNA for the CDR3 is TGCGCCAGCAGTGACCACGGCTACGAGCAGTACTTC. The encoded protein is CASSDHGYEQYF. The chain links TRBV10-1 to TRBJ2-7; D unresolved. The CDR3 runs to 12 residues. The germline CDR1 and CDR2 sequences are WNHNN and SYGVQD (reference sequence). The V end lost 3 bases, the J end lost 3 bases, and 6 bases lay between the germline ends.

This chain uses TRBV18 with TRBJ2-7; D is perhaps TRBD2 (6 bases). The CDR3 runs 14 residues. Trimming took 3 bases from V and 4 from J, leaving 13 bases between them. Germline values: CDR1 KGHSH, CDR2 LQKENI. CDR3 sequence: CASSPRQGLYEQYF. For the CDR3, the DNA is TGTGCCAGCTCACCCCGGCAGGGACTGTACGAGCAGTACTTC.

This sequence joins TRBV28 and TRBJ2-5; D not resolved. The last part of the DNA fits TRBJ2-7 better; the J call may be wrong. CDR3 length equals 14 residues. Per the germline V gene, CDR1 is MDHEN and CDR2 is SYDVKM. In DNA form, the CDR3 reads TGTGCCAGCCTGGATCCCACTGGGGCCTACGAGCAGTACTTC. Protein: CASLDPTGAYEQYF.

This clone was detected a few times. A read error may account for a junction end that differs from germline. This chain uses TRBV5-1 with TRBJ1-4; TRBD1 might be the D (5 bases). Germline-derived CDR1 and CDR2 are SGHRS and YFSETQ. The CDR3 has 14 residues. For the CDR3, the DNA is TGTGCCAGCAGCTTGTGGGGAAGGGGAGAAAAACTGTTTTTT. This codes for CASSLWGRGEKLFF.

In DNA, the CDR3 is TGTGCCAGCAGTTTGTTCCTCCCCAACACCGGGGAGCTGTTTTTT. Protein sequence: CASSLFLPNTGELFF. The chain recombines TRBV27 with TRBJ2-2; the D is unclear. The germline gives CDR1 MNHEY, CDR2 SMNVEV (reference sequence). V was cut by 3 bases and J by 2 bases, with 10 bases left in between. There are 15 residues in the CDR3.

The V and J genes are TRBV7-2 and TRBJ1-1; TRBD1 aligns across 8 bases. The CDR3 loop spans 15 amino acids. V trimming: 5 bases; J trimming: 5 bases; junction bases outside the gene matches: 10. Germline V CDR1 and CDR2: SGHTA, FQGNSA. CDR3 nucleotide sequence: TGTGCCAGCAGCCCAAGAGGCAGGGGGCTAACTGAAGCTTTCTTT. Amino acid sequence: CASSPRGRGLTEAFF.

The chain carries TRBV19 and TRBJ1-2, with 8 bases lining up with TRBD1. Germline V gene sequence: CDR1 LNHDA, CDR2 SQIVND (reference sequence). The ends lost 11 bases at V and 5 bases at J; junction bases unmatched: 13. The CDR3 is 14 residues long. In DNA, the CDR3 is TGTGCCGGCTCCTCCCGCGACAGGGGATATGGCTACACCTTC. The encoded protein is CAGSSRDRGYGYTF.

Only one count was recorded for this clone. This chain connects TRBV5-1 to TRBJ2-2; TRBD1 agrees at 9 bases. V dropped 1 base and J dropped 5; count of bases not matched to a gene: 6. The CDR3 runs 16 residues. Germline V CDR1 and CDR2: SGHRS, YFSETQ. The CDR3 nucleotides are TGCGCCAGCAGCTTGAGACAGGGGGGCAGTACCGGGGAGCTGTTTTTT. Its protein is CASSLRQGGSTGELFF.

The chain recombines TRBV28 with TRBJ1-2; 7 nucleotides line up with TRBD1. V lost 3 bases, J lost 5 bases, and 6 bases stayed unmatched. The CDR3 has 14 residues. Germline loops: CDR1 MDHEN, CDR2 SYDVKM. The DNA for the CDR3 is TGTGCCAGCAGTTTGGGACAGACCTTTTATGGCTACACCTTC. It encodes CASSLGQTFYGYTF.